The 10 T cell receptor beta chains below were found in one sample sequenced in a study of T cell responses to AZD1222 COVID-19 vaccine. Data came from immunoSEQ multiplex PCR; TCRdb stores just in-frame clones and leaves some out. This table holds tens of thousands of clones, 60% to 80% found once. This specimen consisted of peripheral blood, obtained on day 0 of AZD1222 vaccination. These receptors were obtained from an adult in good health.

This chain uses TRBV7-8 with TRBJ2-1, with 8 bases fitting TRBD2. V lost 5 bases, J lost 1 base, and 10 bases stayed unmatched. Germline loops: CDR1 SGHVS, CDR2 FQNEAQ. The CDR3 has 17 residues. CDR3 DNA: TGTGCCAGCAGCCCTTCAAGCGGGAGCAGGTCCTACAATGAGCAGTTCTTC. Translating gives CASSPSSGSRSYNEQFF. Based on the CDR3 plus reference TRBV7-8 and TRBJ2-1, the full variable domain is GAGVSQSPRYKVAKRGQDVALRCDPISGHVSLFWYQQALGQGPEFLTYFQNEAQLDKSGLPSDRFFAERPEGSVSTLKIQRTQQEDSAVYLCASSPSSGSRSYNEQFFGPGTRLTVL.

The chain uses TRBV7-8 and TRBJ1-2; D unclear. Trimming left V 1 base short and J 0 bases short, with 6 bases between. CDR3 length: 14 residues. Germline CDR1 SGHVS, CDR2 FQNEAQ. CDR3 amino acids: CASSLDTSNYGYTF. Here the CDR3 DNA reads TGTGCCAGCAGCTTAGACACCTCTAACTATGGCTACACCTTC.

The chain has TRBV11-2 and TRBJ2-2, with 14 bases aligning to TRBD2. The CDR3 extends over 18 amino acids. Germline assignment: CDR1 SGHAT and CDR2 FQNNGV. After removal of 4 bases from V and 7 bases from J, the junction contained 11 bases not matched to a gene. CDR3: CASSYGLAGGRRIGELFF. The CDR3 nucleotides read TGTGCCAGCAGCTATGGACTAGCGGGAGGTAGGCGTATCGGGGAGCTGTTTTTT.

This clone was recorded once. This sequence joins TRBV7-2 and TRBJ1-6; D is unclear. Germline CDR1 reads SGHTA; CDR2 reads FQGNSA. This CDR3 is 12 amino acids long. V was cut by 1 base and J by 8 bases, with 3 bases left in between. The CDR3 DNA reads TGTGCCAGCAGCTTAGATCATTCACCCCTCCACTTT. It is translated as CASSLDHSPLHF. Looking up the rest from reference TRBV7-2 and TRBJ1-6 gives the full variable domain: GAGVSQSPSNKVTEKGKDVELRCDPISGHTALYWYRQSLGQGLEFLIYFQGNSAPDKSGLPSDRFSAERTGGSVSTLTIQRTQQEDSAVYLCASSLDHSPLHFGNGTRLTVT.

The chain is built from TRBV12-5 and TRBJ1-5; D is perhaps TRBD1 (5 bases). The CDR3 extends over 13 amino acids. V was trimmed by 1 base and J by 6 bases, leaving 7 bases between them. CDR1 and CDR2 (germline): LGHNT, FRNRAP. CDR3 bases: TGTGCTAGTGGTTTGGAAGGGGTTCAGCCCCAGCATTTT. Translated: CASGLEGVQPQHF.

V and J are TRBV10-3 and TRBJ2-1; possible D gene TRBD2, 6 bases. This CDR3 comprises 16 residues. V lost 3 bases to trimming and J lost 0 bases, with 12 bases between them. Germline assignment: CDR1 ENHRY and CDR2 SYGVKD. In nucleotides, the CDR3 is TGTGCCATCAGTGATAGGGCGGGGAGCTCCTACAATGAGCAGTTCTTC. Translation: CAISDRAGSSYNEQFF.

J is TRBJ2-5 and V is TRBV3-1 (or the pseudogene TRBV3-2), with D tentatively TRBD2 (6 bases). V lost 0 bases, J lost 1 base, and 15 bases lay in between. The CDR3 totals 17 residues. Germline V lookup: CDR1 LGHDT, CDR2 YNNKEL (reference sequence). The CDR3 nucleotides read TGTGCCAGCAGCCAAGACAGCGGGTCCCCGGGCCAAGAGACCCAGTACTTC. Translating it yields CASSQDSGSPGQETQYF.

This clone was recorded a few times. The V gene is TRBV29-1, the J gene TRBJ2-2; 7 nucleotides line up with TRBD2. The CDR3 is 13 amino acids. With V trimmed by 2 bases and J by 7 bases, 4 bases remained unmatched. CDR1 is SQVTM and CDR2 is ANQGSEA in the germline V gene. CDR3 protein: CSVETSAGGELFF. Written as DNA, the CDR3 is TGCAGCGTTGAAACTAGCGCGGGCGGGGAGCTGTTTTTT.

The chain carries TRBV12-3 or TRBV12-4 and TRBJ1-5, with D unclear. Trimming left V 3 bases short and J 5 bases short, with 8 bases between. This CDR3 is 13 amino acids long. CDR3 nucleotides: TGTGCCAGCAGTTTTATCCGAGATCAGCCCCAGCATTTT. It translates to CASSFIRDQPQHF.

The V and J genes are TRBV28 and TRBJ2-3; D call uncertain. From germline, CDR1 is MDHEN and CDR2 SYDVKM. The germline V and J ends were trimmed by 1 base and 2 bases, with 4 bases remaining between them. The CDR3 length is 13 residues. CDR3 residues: CASSLSDTDTQYF. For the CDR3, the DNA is TGTGCCAGCAGTTTATCAGACACAGATACGCAGTATTTT.